The 25 T cell receptor beta chains presented below share a single source sample, sequenced in a study of vaccination and CD4 T cells after COVID-19. These receptors' antigens are unknown. The time point denotes: late sampling 161 to 241 days after vaccination in a few convalescent patients. Treatment meaning: approximately 11-day PBMC culture with coronavirus spike peptide pools or control peptides (ViraFEST assay). Cultured CD4+ T-cell DNA underwent Oncomine TCR Beta short-read sequencing. MiXCR, applied by TCRdb to the PCR reads, yields one record per CDR3 protein. The sample yields around 30,000 distinct CDR3 sequences, roughly 34% seen once. The sequencing here drew on CD4+ T cells from blood, cultured in vitro, taken about 7 months after SARS-CoV-2 vaccination. The receptors were gathered from a human donor who had recovered from COVID-19.

This rearrangement joins TRBV27 to TRBJ1-1, with 7 bases lining up with TRBD1. Looked up from germline, CDR1 is MNHEY and CDR2 is SMNVEV (reference sequence). The CDR3 sequence is 13 residues long. The trim removed 5 bases at V and 7 bases at J, leaving 7 bases unmatched. CDR3 in amino acids: CASSTDRMFEAFF. The CDR3, as DNA: TGTGCCAGCAGTACGGACAGGATGTTTGAAGCTTTCTTT.

This clonotype was counted between two and nine times. This sequence joins TRBV28 and TRBJ1-6; D is possibly TRBD1 (6 bases). V lost 8 bases and J 7 bases, leaving 12 bases between the germline ends. CDR3 size: 13 residues. CDR1 is MDHEN, CDR2 SYDVKM, per germline. CDR3 sequence (DNA): TGTGCCAGCCTAGACAGGTGGAATTCACCCCTCCACTTT. Its translation: CASLDRWNSPLHF.

This rearrangement joins TRBV11-3 to TRBJ2-1, with D uncertain. The CDR3 has 14 amino acids. CDR1 and CDR2 (germline): SGHNT, YENEEA. The V end was cut by 3 bases, the J end by 1 base, with 7 bases between. CDR3 coding DNA: TGTGCCAGCAGCTTGGGCTCTTCCTACAATGAGCAGTTCTTC. This translates into CASSLGSSYNEQFF.

This clonotype was detected only a few times. This rearrangement joins TRBV7-2 to TRBJ2-5, with a possible D match to TRBD2 (7 bases). Germline CDR1 reads SGHTA; CDR2 reads FQGNSA. This CDR3 contains 14 residues. Between the trimmed V and J ends, which lost 1 base and 6 bases, there was a span of 12 bases. The CDR3 nucleotides are TGTGCCAGCAGCTTAGGGGAGGGGGGGCAGACCCAGTACTTC. Its translation is CASSLGEGGQTQYF.

The rearrangement links TRBV10-3 to TRBJ2-3, with a weak D call TRBD2 (7 bases). The CDR3 is 15 amino acids. Deletions cut 6 bases from V and 0 bases from J, with 13 bases between. From germline, CDR1 is ENHRY and CDR2 SYGVKD. CDR3: CAIRNGGPSTDTQYF. CDR3 DNA: TGTGCCATCAGGAACGGGGGGCCGAGCACAGATACGCAGTATTTT.

This clonotype was counted only a few times. V and J are TRBV5-4 and TRBJ2-3; 7 nucleotides match TRBD2. V shed 4 bases, J shed 3 bases, and the junction held 8 bases outside the gene matches. CDR3 size: 15 residues. The V gene's germline CDR1 is SGHNT and CDR2 YYREEE (reference sequence). In DNA, the CDR3 is TGTGCCAGCAGCCTCGCTAGCGGTTTTACAGATACGCAGTATTTT. Translation gives CASSLASGFTDTQYF.

This clonotype has only a few counts. The chain recombines TRBV5-4 with TRBJ2-5; unclear D gene. CDR3 length equals 15 residues. In germline, CDR1 is SGHNT, CDR2 YYREEE (reference sequence). Trimming left V 1 base short and J 7 bases short, with 17 bases between. The CDR3 here is CASSLQELTLGTQYF. The CDR3, as DNA: TGTGCCAGCAGCTTGCAGGAGTTAACCCTCGGGACCCAGTACTTC.

The chain recombines TRBV6-2 or TRBV6-3 with TRBJ2-2; D not resolved. The V gene lost 0 bases and the J gene lost 4 bases, with 3 bases spanning the gap. The CDR3 length is 13 residues. The germline V gene has CDR1 MNHEY and CDR2 SVGEGT. Written as DNA, the CDR3 is TGTGCCAGCAGTTACTCGACCACCGGGGAGCTGTTTTTT. Amino acid sequence: CASSYSTTGELFF.

This clonotype has more than one count but fewer than ten. The chain couples TRBV7-9 to TRBJ1-1; 8 bases match TRBD1. With V trimmed by 5 bases and J by 2 bases, 7 bases remained unmatched. The CDR3 runs 15 residues. The germline V gene has CDR1 SEHNR and CDR2 FQNEAQ (reference sequence). CDR3 region: CASSARGQGNTEAFF. As DNA, the CDR3 is TGTGCCAGCAGCGCACGTGGACAGGGCAACACTGAAGCTTTCTTT.

The rearrangement links TRBV28 to TRBJ1-1; TRBD1 agrees at 8 bases. Looked up from germline, CDR1 is MDHEN and CDR2 is SYDVKM. This CDR3 contains 14 residues. V lost 7 bases, J lost 2 bases, and 6 bases stayed unmatched. The CDR3 DNA is TGTGCCAGCACCTTGGACAGGGTTAACACTGAAGCTTTCTTT. It specifies CASTLDRVNTEAFF.

This clonotype showed up just once. The rearrangement joins TRBV5-5 to TRBJ2-5, with 10 bases fitting TRBD1. Germline V gene lookup returns CDR1 SGHKS and CDR2 YYEKEE (reference sequence). Trimming at V came to 4 bases and at J to 4 bases, leaving 10 bases not matched to a gene. The CDR3 is 16 residues long. The CDR3 DNA reads as TGTGCCAGCAGCAAACCAACCGGGACAGGGGTAGAGACCCAGTACTTC. Translation: CASSKPTGTGVETQYF.

The chain is built from TRBV28 and TRBJ2-7; weak D call: TRBD1 (5 bases). This CDR3 is built from 12 residues. Trimming took 7 bases from V and 3 from J, leaving 10 bases between them. Germline-derived CDR1 and CDR2 are MDHEN and SYDVKM. CDR3 residues: CASKSTGYEQYF. In DNA form, the CDR3 reads TGTGCCAGCAAATCTACAGGCTACGAGCAGTACTTC.

The rearrangement links TRBV10-1 to TRBJ2-7, with D perhaps TRBD2 (5 bases). The CDR3 has 13 residues. Germline assignment: CDR1 WNHNN and CDR2 SYGVQD (reference sequence). Trimming took 6 bases from V and 4 from J, leaving 13 bases between them. The chain's CDR3 is CASSGSAGYEQYF. CDR3 nucleotide sequence: TGCGCCAGCAGCGGTAGCGCCGGGTACGAGCAGTACTTC.

This clonotype was detected only a few times. This chain joins TRBV10-1 and TRBJ2-3; the D is unclear. The CDR3 is 14 amino acids. Germline V gives CDR1 WNHNN, CDR2 SYGVQD (reference sequence). V was cut by 4 bases and J by 1 base, with 9 bases left in between. CDR3 protein: CASSASRGTDTQYF. CDR3 coding DNA: TGCGCCAGCAGTGCCTCAAGGGGCACAGATACGCAGTATTTT.

This clonotype counts as medium-sized. This chain links TRBV18 with TRBJ1-5; a possible D gene is TRBD1 (6 bases). The germline V and J ends were trimmed by 2 bases and 9 bases, with 11 bases remaining between them. Germline loops: CDR1 KGHSH, CDR2 LQKENI. The CDR3 spans 13 residues. The CDR3, as DNA: TGTGCCAGCTCACCAGGGGAGGGGGGGCCCCAGCATTTT. Translation: CASSPGEGGPQHF.

V is TRBV7-8 and J is TRBJ2-7; no reliable D call. The V end lost 7 bases, the J end lost 5 bases, and 15 bases lay between the germline ends. This CDR3 has 13 amino acids. Germline CDR1 reads SGHVS; CDR2 reads FQNEAQ. The CDR3 sequence is CASTRSGVDEQYF. The CDR3 bases are TGTGCCAGCACCCGGTCCGGAGTGGACGAGCAGTACTTC.

The chain couples TRBV24-1 to TRBJ2-1; TRBD2 agrees at 10 bases. The germline V gene encodes CDR1 KGHDR and CDR2 SFDVKD. Germline trimming cut 4 bases from V and 7 bases from J; bases unmatched to any gene: 9. The CDR3 consists of 16 residues. The chain's CDR3 is CATSEVASGSRNEQFF. Written as DNA, the CDR3 is TGTGCCACCAGTGAGGTGGCTAGCGGGAGTCGGAATGAGCAGTTCTTC.

This sequence joins TRBV7-8 and TRBJ2-1; D possibly corresponds to TRBD2 (6 bases). Deletions cut 3 bases from V and 3 bases from J, with 12 bases between. The CDR3 sequence is 15 residues long. In germline, CDR1 is SGHVS, CDR2 FQNEAQ. The CDR3 coding sequence is TGTGCCAGCAGCTTGAGGCTAGCGTTCTACAATGAGCAGTTCTTC. Translated, it gives CASSLRLAFYNEQFF.

Only a few counts were recorded for this clonotype. The gene calls are TRBV4-1 and TRBJ1-2, with D perhaps TRBD1 (5 bases). Trimming took 1 base from V and 6 from J, leaving 12 bases between them. This CDR3 contains 14 residues. The germline CDR1 and CDR2 sequences are MGHRA and YSYEKL. CDR3 loop: CASSQVGGWDGYTF. DNA of the CDR3: TGCGCCAGCAGCCAAGTGGGGGGGTGGGATGGCTACACCTTC.

This sequence joins TRBV7-3 and TRBJ1-5; D unresolved. The better agreement between TRBJ2-3 and the DNA end casts doubt on the J call. The CDR3 loop spans 13 amino acids. The germline CDR1 and CDR2 sequences are SGHTA and FQGTGA. The CDR3 protein is CASSLAHGQPQYF. The CDR3 DNA is TGTGCCAGCAGCCTGGCACACGGGCAGCCCCAGTATTTT.

The V and J genes are TRBV7-9 and TRBJ2-3, with D perhaps matching TRBD1 (5 bases). CDR1 and CDR2 from the germline V gene are SEHNR and FQNEAQ (reference sequence). The ends were cut back, 1 base at V and 2 bases at J, with 10 bases in the middle. The CDR3 runs 15 residues. CDR3 amino acids: CASSLGQLSTDTQYF. The CDR3, as DNA: TGTGCCAGCAGCTTAGGACAGCTTTCCACAGATACGCAGTATTTT.

The J gene is TRBJ1-6, the V gene TRBV20-1; a weak D match, TRBD1 (5 bases). The length of the CDR3 is 17 residues. V lost 0 bases, J lost 0 bases, and 12 bases lay in between. Per germline, CDR1 DFQATT and CDR2 SNEGSKA (reference sequence). The CDR3 reads CSARDSLGGSYNSPLHF. CDR3 nucleotides: TGCAGTGCTAGAGATTCCTTGGGGGGCTCCTATAATTCACCCCTCCACTTT.

This rearrangement joins TRBV28 to TRBJ2-5; TRBD2 matches at 12 bases. CDR3 size: 14 residues. V lost 6 bases and J lost 3; bases outside the gene matches: 2. The germline V gene has CDR1 MDHEN and CDR2 SYDVKM. The CDR3 DNA follows: TGTGCCAGCAGGTGGACTAGCGGGAAAGAGACCCAGTACTTC. Amino acids: CASRWTSGKETQYF.

A few counts support this clonotype. This chain links TRBV11-3 with TRBJ2-3; D is unclear. Trimming removed 2 bases from V and 5 bases from J, with 8 bases in between. The CDR3 is 13 residues long. CDR1 and CDR2 (germline): SGHNT, YENEEA. The CDR3 loop is CASSLSRRDTQYF. CDR3 in DNA: TGTGCCAGCAGCTTAAGTCGACGAGATACGCAGTATTTT.

In this sample, this clonotype turned up a few times. The chain uses TRBV19 and TRBJ2-6; 10 positions match TRBD1. The J segment lost 1 base and the V segment lost 5 bases, leaving 5 bases of the junction unmatched. CDR3 length: 17 amino acids. Germline values: CDR1 LNHDA, CDR2 SQIVND (reference sequence). CDR3 DNA: TGTGCCAGTAGTCCTAGGACAGGGGGATCTGGGGCCAACGTCCTGACTTTC. Encoded protein: CASSPRTGGSGANVLTF.